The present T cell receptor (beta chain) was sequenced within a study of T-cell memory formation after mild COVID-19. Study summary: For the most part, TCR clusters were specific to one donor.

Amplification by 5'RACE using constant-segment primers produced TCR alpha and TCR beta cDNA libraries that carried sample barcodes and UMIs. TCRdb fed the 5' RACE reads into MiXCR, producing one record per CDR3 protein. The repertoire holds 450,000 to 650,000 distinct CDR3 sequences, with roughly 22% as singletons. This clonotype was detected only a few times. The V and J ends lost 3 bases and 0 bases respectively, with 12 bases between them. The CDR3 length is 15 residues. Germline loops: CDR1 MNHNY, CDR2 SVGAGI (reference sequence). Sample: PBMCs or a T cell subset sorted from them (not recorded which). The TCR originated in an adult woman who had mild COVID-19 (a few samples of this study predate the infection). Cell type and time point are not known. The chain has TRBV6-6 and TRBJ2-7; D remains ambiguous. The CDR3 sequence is CASSYEQITSYEQYF. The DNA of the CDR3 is TGTGCCAGCAGTTATGAACAGATAACCTCCTACGAGCAGTACTTC.